These 2 T cell receptor beta chains came from one sample sequenced in a study of T cells in Graves' hyperthyroidism and ophthalmopathy. What was amplified from RNA transcripts were TCR beta CDR3 regions. First-round RT-PCR targeting the TCR CDR3 was performed with the HTBI primer set. TCRdb redid the calling of the multiplex PCR reads with MiXCR, one entry per CDR3 protein. The sample holds a few hundred thousand distinct CDR3 sequences; approximately 13% are singletons and the top ten take around 5.3%. Sequencing used blood. Receptors originate from a young woman with Graves' hyperthyroidism.

As concerns this clonotype: A much larger clone lies one base from this, so it may be a read error. The chain carries TRBV7-3 and TRBJ2-3, with D perhaps given as TRBD1 or TRBD2 (6 bases each). The CDR3 has 14 amino acids. The germline V gene encodes CDR1 SGHTA and CDR2 FQGTGA. CDR3 loop: CASSSGANTDTQCF. For the CDR3, the DNA is TGTGCCAGCAGCTCGGGGGCTAACACAGATACGCAGTGTTTT.

This clonotype was detected many times. The V and J genes are TRBV27 and TRBJ2-5, with 10 bases identical to TRBD2. V dropped 5 bases and J dropped 2; count of bases not matched to a gene: 8. The CDR3 spans 16 residues. Germline V gives CDR1 MNHEY, CDR2 SMNVEV (reference sequence). CDR3 bases: TGTGCCAGCAGTCCCCCGGTAGCGGGAGGACAAGAGACCCAGTACTTC. Protein sequence: CASSPPVAGGQETQYF.